This passage covers 25 T cell receptor beta chains from one sample sequenced in a study of CD8+ T cells in alopecia areata. Extraction of RNA preceded its reverse transcription into cDNA, which served as the sequencing template. Clones were read by immunoSEQ multiplex PCR, and TCRdb kept only the in-frame ones, dropping some. The repertoire consists of about 270,000 clones, with about 60% occurring once and the leading ten covering roughly 0.88%. Regarding treatment: oral pan-JAK inhibitor, 5-10 mg twice daily. The sample here was CD4+ T cells sorted from blood, taken between weeks 51 and 52, from a patient treated with tofacitinib. All receptors derive from a human donor with alopecia areata.

This chain connects TRBV29-1 to TRBJ2-4, with 8 bases that match TRBD1. This CDR3 has 13 residues. Per germline, CDR1 SQVTM and CDR2 ANQGSEA. J lost 5 bases, V lost 6 bases, and 6 bases had no gene match. The CDR3 DNA sequence: TGCAGCGTCATTGGACAGGGACAAAACATTCAGTACTTC. As protein: CSVIGQGQNIQYF.

This clone has a handful of counts. This chain connects TRBV5-4 to TRBJ2-1, with TRBD1 as a possible D gene (6 bases). CDR3 length equals 17 residues. In germline, CDR1 is SGHNT, CDR2 YYREEE (reference sequence). V lost 0 bases and J lost 4, with 17 bases in between. The CDR3 region is CASSLDRAGASYNEQFF. In DNA form, the CDR3 reads TGTGCCAGCAGCTTGGATCGGGCAGGGGCCTCATACAATGAGCAGTTCTTC. The full variable domain, its missing parts supplied by reference TRBV5-4 and TRBJ2-1, is ETGVTQSPTHLIKTRGQQVTLRCSSQSGHNTVSWYQQALGQGPQFIFQYYREEENGRGNFPPRFSGLQFPNYSSELNVNALELDDSALYLCASSLDRAGASYNEQFFGPGTRLTVL.

In this sample, this clone turned up a few times. The V gene is TRBV5-1, the J gene TRBJ2-7, with 8 positions matching TRBD1. The CDR3 extends over 15 amino acids. Germline V gene sequence: CDR1 SGHRS, CDR2 YFSETQ. The junction had 11 bases not matched to a gene; V was cut back by 6 bases and J by 3 bases. The CDR3 coding sequence is TGCGCCAGCACCCCGGGCGGGACAGGAGTCTACGAGCAGTACTTC. Translation: CASTPGGTGVYEQYF.

The chain joins TRBV7-2 to TRBJ1-6; a weak D match, TRBD1 (6 bases). Germline CDR1 and CDR2: SGHTA and FQGNSA. The ends were cut back, 2 bases at V and 14 bases at J, with 16 bases in the middle. The CDR3 spans 14 residues. The CDR3 spells CASSLPGTPWALHF. CDR3 coding DNA: TGTGCCAGCAGCTTACCGGGGACACCTTGGGCCCTCCACTTT.

This clone appeared a few times. This chain joins TRBV7-9 and TRBJ1-3, with TRBD1 as a possible D gene (5 bases). The germline V and J ends were trimmed by 2 bases and 0 bases, with 8 bases remaining between them. Germline lookup yields CDR1 SEHNR and CDR2 FQNEAQ (reference sequence). The CDR3 runs 15 residues. CDR3 sequence: CASSLWGGSGNTIYF. The CDR3 bases are TGTGCCAGCAGCTTATGGGGCGGCTCTGGAAACACCATATATTTT.

This clone was observed a few times. The chain couples TRBV11-2 to TRBJ2-1; no firm D call. Per germline, CDR1 SGHAT and CDR2 FQNNGV. The CDR3 is 13 amino acids. Trimming removed 1 base from V and 9 bases from J, with 10 bases in between. The CDR3 sequence is CASSLALEGEQFF. CDR3 coding DNA: TGTGCCAGCAGCTTAGCCCTTGAAGGTGAGCAGTTCTTC.

This clone was seen at least ten times. The chain joins TRBV2 to TRBJ1-5; 10 nucleotides line up with TRBD1. J lost 7 bases, V lost 8 bases, and 2 bases had no gene match. CDR3 size: 12 residues. Looked up from germline, CDR1 is SNHLY and CDR2 is FYNNEI. The CDR3 spells CASWDRGQPQHF. The CDR3 bases are TGTGCCAGCTGGGACAGGGGCCAGCCCCAGCATTTT. Looking up the rest from reference TRBV2 and TRBJ1-5 gives the full variable domain: EPEVTQTPSHQVTQMGQEVILRCVPISNHLYFYWYRQILGQKVEFLVSFYNNEISEKSEIFDDQFSVERPDGSNFTLKIRSTKLEDSAMYFCASWDRGQPQHFGDGTRLSIL.

The gene calls are TRBV9 and TRBJ2-4; D is perhaps TRBD1 or TRBD2 (5 bases each). Trimming removed 2 bases at V and 11 bases at J, with 14 bases between. The CDR3 runs 13 residues. CDR1 is SGDLS and CDR2 is YYNGEE in the germline V gene. The CDR3 DNA follows: TGTGCCAGCAGCGTGGACTTTAGGGGCGTTCAGTACTTC. The encoded protein is CASSVDFRGVQYF.

There are a few counts of this clone. The V call is TRBV30, the J call TRBJ1-6; TRBD1 agrees at 10 bases. This CDR3 is 18 amino acids long. Losses at the gene ends were 3 bases for V and 7 bases for J; bases not matched to a gene: 15. Germline V gene data show CDR1 as GTSNPN and CDR2 as SVGIG (reference sequence). CDR3 bases: TGTGCCTGGAGGCAAACCGGGACAGGGGTCCCATGGAATTCACCCCTCCACTTT. Its translation is CAWRQTGTGVPWNSPLHF.

The chain recombines TRBV7-8 with TRBJ2-5, with D tentatively TRBD2 (5 bases). Trimming removed 4 bases at V and 7 bases at J, with 22 bases between. CDR1 and CDR2 (germline): SGHVS, FQNEAQ. The CDR3 consists of 16 residues. The CDR3 here is CASSSRRDTGGGTQYF. For the CDR3, the DNA is TGTGCCAGCAGCTCAAGAAGAGATACGGGCGGAGGGACCCAGTACTTC. The full variable domain, its missing parts supplied by reference TRBV7-8 and TRBJ2-5, is GAGVSQSPRYKVAKRGQDVALRCDPISGHVSLFWYQQALGQGPEFLTYFQNEAQLDKSGLPSDRFFAERPEGSVSTLKIQRTQQEDSAVYLCASSSRRDTGGGTQYFGPGTRLLVL.

This chain's CDR3 is CASRDDRSYYGYTF. The CDR3 region has the DNA TGTGCCAGCAGAGACGACAGGTCCTACTATGGCTACACCTTC. The chain recombines TRBV6-5 with TRBJ1-2; TRBD1 might be the D (6 bases). V was cut by 6 bases and J by 3 bases, with 14 bases left in between. The length of the CDR3 is 14 residues. CDR1 and CDR2 (germline): MNHEY, SVGAGI.

This chain links TRBV13 with TRBJ2-2; 10 bases agree with TRBD2. This CDR3 has 16 amino acids. Germline values: CDR1 PRHDT, CDR2 FYEKMQ (reference sequence). J was trimmed by 5 bases and V by 7 bases; bases with no gene match: 10. The CDR3 loop reads CASTQLELAGTGELFF. The CDR3 nucleotides are TGTGCCAGCACCCAACTTGAACTAGCGGGGACCGGGGAGCTGTTTTTT.

CDR3 sequence: CASSELSIVGTQYF. The CDR3 DNA sequence: TGTGCCAGCAGTGAACTGTCCATAGTGGGTACGCAGTATTTT. The chain uses TRBV25-1 and TRBJ2-3; D not resolved. Per germline, CDR1 MGHDK and CDR2 SYGVNS. This CDR3 is built from 14 residues. Trimming cost V 2 bases and J 8 bases, with 14 bases left between them.

The chain is built from TRBV29-1 and TRBJ2-2; 7 bases map to TRBD1. Per germline, CDR1 SQVTM and CDR2 ANQGSEA. The ends lost 8 bases at V and 5 bases at J; junction bases unmatched: 11. CDR3 length: 14 amino acids. The CDR3 loop is CSIRQGPRTGELFF. The CDR3 region has the DNA TGCAGCATCAGACAGGGCCCAAGGACCGGGGAGCTGTTTTTT.

This clone was found a few times. This chain joins TRBV30 and TRBJ2-5, with D perhaps TRBD2 (7 bases). CDR3 length equals 14 residues. The V and J ends lost 3 bases and 5 bases respectively, with 16 bases between them. Germline V CDR1 and CDR2: GTSNPN, SVGIG (reference sequence). The CDR3 here is CAWRLTGGPETQYF. The DNA for the CDR3 is TGTGCCTGGAGATTAACGGGGGGCCCGGAGACCCAGTACTTC.

The rearrangement uses TRBV4-2 and TRBJ2-3; 8 nucleotides match TRBD2. Germline loops: CDR1 LGHNA, CDR2 YNFKEQ. The V and J ends lost 3 bases and 5 bases, in that order; junction bases with no gene match: 13. The CDR3 totals 17 residues. The CDR3 nucleotides are TGTGCCAGCAGCCAGTTTCTAGCGGGTTTTGATGGAGATACGCAGTATTTT. Translating it yields CASSQFLAGFDGDTQYF.

The gene calls are TRBV29-1 and TRBJ1-1; possible D gene TRBD1, 6 bases. The CDR3 length is 13 residues. Germline CDR1 and CDR2: SQVTM and ANQGSEA. V dropped 6 bases and J dropped 0 bases, with 11 bases sitting between them. The CDR3 is CSVRGVMNTEAFF. The CDR3 bases are TGCAGCGTAAGGGGGGTAATGAACACTGAAGCTTTCTTT.

The chain combines TRBV4-2 with TRBJ2-5; D remains unclear. The V end was cut by 4 bases, the J end by 3 bases, with 9 bases between. The CDR3 loop spans 13 amino acids. Germline V CDR1 and CDR2: LGHNA, YNFKEQ. CDR3 in amino acids: CASSREREETQYF. The CDR3 DNA reads as TGTGCCAGCAGCCGCGAAAGAGAAGAGACCCAGTACTTC.

V usage is TRBV29-1 and J usage is TRBJ1-5; 10 bases map to TRBD1. CDR1 and CDR2 from the germline V gene are SQVTM and ANQGSEA. The CDR3 has 13 amino acids. V dropped 6 bases and J dropped 7; count of bases not matched to a gene: 6. The CDR3 sequence: CSVRDRGPQPQHF. The CDR3 DNA follows: TGCAGCGTACGGGACAGGGGACCCCAGCCCCAGCATTTT.

The CDR3, as DNA: TGTGCCACCTGGGATCAGCCCCAGCATTTT. Translating gives CATWDQPQHF. The chain joins TRBV15 to TRBJ1-5; D unresolved. V lost 8 bases to trimming and J lost 5 bases, with 4 bases between them. Germline lookup yields CDR1 LNHNV and CDR2 YYDKDF (reference sequence). This CDR3 has 10 residues.

Only a few counts were recorded for this clone. The chain recombines TRBV5-4 with TRBJ2-5; D tentatively fits TRBD1 or TRBD2 (6 bases each). Germline CDR1 SGHNT, CDR2 YYREEE (reference sequence). V lost 4 bases and J lost 0, with 13 bases in between. There are 15 residues in the CDR3. Here the CDR3 reads CASSHGGADQETQYF. For the CDR3, the DNA is TGTGCCAGCAGCCACGGGGGCGCCGACCAAGAGACCCAGTACTTC.

This clone was seen more than once but under ten times. The CDR3 reads CASSLAAYEQYF. CDR3 nucleotides: TGTGCCAGCAGCTTGGCAGCCTACGAGCAGTACTTC. The rearrangement joins TRBV5-6 to TRBJ2-7; D ambiguous. In germline, CDR1 is SGHDT, CDR2 YYEEEE. Between the trimmed V and J ends, which lost 0 bases and 2 bases, there was a span of 3 bases. This CDR3 contains 12 residues.

The chain couples TRBV6-1 to TRBJ1-6; 9 nucleotides agree with TRBD1. This CDR3 is built from 16 residues. After removal of 2 bases from V and 7 bases from J, the junction contained 6 bases not matched to a gene. Germline V gives CDR1 MNHNS, CDR2 SASEGT. As DNA, the CDR3 is TGTGCCAGCAGTGAAACAGGGGGCTGGGGGAATTCACCCCTCCACTTT. Protein sequence: CASSETGGWGNSPLHF.

The rearrangement uses TRBV25-1 and TRBJ1-2; D remains unclear. CDR1 is MGHDK, CDR2 SYGVNS, per germline. The CDR3 extends over 13 amino acids. Trimming stripped 6 bases from V and 4 bases from J, with 12 bases between. The CDR3 loop is CASRGTVFYGYTF. The CDR3 DNA sequence: TGTGCCAGCAGGGGAACAGTTTTCTATGGCTACACCTTC.

V gene TRBV4-3 combines with J gene TRBJ2-1, with 9 bases that match TRBD1. CDR3 size: 16 residues. The ends lost 0 bases at V and 8 bases at J; junction bases unmatched: 8. CDR1 and CDR2 from the germline V gene are LGHNA and YSLEER. The CDR3 sequence is CASSQDLRDRAHEQFF. Written as DNA, the CDR3 is TGCGCCAGCAGCCAAGATCTTAGGGACAGGGCCCATGAGCAGTTCTTC.